This T cell receptor beta chain was observed in a study of blood T cell repertoires in COVID-19. Study background: The samples span acute and convalescent COVID-19 from the United States, Italy and Spain. From T cells, B-cell-depleted T cells, or PBMCs came the material, which was cDNA or gDNA.

As originally analysed: It was from reference gene primer amplification that nucleated cell counts were estimated. Using immunoSEQ multiplex PCR, the repertoire was profiled, and TCRdb retains in-frame clones only, with some absent. Clone size and V and J calls were adopted from that table, with D and trimming inferred from the DNA. Of about 310,000 clones listed, just under 90% are singletons. The germline V gene encodes CDR1 SNHLY and CDR2 FYNNEI. The V gene lost 7 bases and the J gene lost 4 bases, with 11 bases spanning the gap. This CDR3 is built from 13 residues. Sequencing was done on a sample of PBMCs or T cells enriched from blood (not recorded which). This receptor was obtained from a woman aged 25 to 39 who had recovered from COVID-19. The gene calls are TRBV2 and TRBJ1-5; a weak D match, TRBD1 (6 bases). The CDR3 sequence: CASKRTVNQPQHF. CDR3 DNA: TGTGCCAGCAAGAGGACAGTAAATCAGCCCCAGCATTTT.